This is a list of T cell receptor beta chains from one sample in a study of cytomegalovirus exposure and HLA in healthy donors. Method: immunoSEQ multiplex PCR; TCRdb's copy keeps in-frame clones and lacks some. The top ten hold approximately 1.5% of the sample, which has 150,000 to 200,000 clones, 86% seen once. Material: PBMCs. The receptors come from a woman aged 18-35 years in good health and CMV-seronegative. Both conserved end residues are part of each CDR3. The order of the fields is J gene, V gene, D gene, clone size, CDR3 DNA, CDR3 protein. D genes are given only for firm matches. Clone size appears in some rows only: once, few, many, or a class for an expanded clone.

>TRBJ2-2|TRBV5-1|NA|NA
TGCGCCAGCAGCTTGTTAACCCTGGCGAGGTGGGACACCGGGGAGCTGTTTTTT
CASSLLTLARWDTGELFF
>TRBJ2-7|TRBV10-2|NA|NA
TGCGCCAGCAGAGGAGGCGGCTACGCCGAGCAGTACTTC
CASRGGGYAEQYF
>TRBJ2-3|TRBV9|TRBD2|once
TGTGCCAGCAGCGCTAGCGGGGCTTCTGATACGCAGTATTTT
CASSASGASDTQYF
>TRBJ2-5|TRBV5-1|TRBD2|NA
TGCGCCAGCAGCTTGAGACTAGCGGGGGCCATGGGAGAGACCCAGTACTTC
CASSLRLAGAMGETQYF
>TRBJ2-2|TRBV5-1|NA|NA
TGCGCCAGCAGCTTAGGACAGATGAACACCGGGGAGCTGTTTTTT
CASSLGQMNTGELFF
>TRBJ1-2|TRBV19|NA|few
TGTGCCAGTAGTATTACAGGGTCTAACTATGGCTACACCTTC
CASSITGSNYGYTF
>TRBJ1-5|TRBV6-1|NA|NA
TGTGCCAGCAGACCCCCAGGGTTGTTTCATCAGCCCCAGCATTTT
CASRPPGLFHQPQHF
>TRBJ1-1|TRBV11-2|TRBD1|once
TGTGCCAGCAGTCCGACAGGGGGCTTTGGGGACACTGAAGCTTTCTTT
CASSPTGGFGDTEAFF
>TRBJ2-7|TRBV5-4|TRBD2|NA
TGTGCCAGCAGCCTAGCGGGAGGTAGTGAGCAGTACTTC
CASSLAGGSEQYF
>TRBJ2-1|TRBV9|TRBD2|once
TGTGCCAGCAGCGTCATTAGCGGGGAGCACAATGAGCAGTTCTTC
CASSVISGEHNEQFF
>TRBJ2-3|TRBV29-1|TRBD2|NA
TGCAGCGTACTAGCGGGAGGTGATACGCAGTATTTT
CSVLAGGDTQYF
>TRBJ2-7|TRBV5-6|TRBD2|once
TGTGCCAGCAGCTTGGTGACTAGCGGGGGCTACGAGCAGTACTTC
CASSLVTSGGYEQYF
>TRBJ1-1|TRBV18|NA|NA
TGTGCCAGCTCCCGGGACAAAAACACTGAAGCTTTCTTT
CASSRDKNTEAFF
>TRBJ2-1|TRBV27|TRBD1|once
TGTGCCAGCAGTTTATCTTGGACAGGGTACAATGAGCAGTTCTTC
CASSLSWTGYNEQFF
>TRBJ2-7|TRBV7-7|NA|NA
TGTGCCAGCAGCTCCGGACATAAAGCCCTTAGCGAGCAGTACTTC
CASSSGHKALSEQYF
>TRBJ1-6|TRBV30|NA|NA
TGTGCCTGGAGTAGGAGTGCAGGGGAAAATTCACCCCTCCACTTT
CAWSRSAGENSPLHF
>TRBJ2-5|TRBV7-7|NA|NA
TGTGCCAGCTCGAGACACAGGGAGACCCAGTACTTC
CASSRHRETQYF
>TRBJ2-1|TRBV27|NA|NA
TGTGCCAGCAGCCCCCAGGGTATAGTCCCCTACAATGAGCAGTTCTTC
CASSPQGIVPYNEQFF
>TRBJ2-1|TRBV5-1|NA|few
TGCGCCAGCAGCTTGACAGTCCACCGCGATGAGCAGTTCTTC
CASSLTVHRDEQFF
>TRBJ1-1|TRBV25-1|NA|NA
TGTGCCAGCAGTTCAGGCACTGAAGCTTTCTTT
CASSSGTEAFF
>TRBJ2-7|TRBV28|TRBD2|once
TGTGCCAGCAGTTTCGGACTAGCGGAACTTTACGAGCAGTACTTC
CASSFGLAELYEQYF
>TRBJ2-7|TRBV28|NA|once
TGTGCCAGCAGTTTCGGAAACACGGGCGAGCAGTACTTC
CASSFGNTGEQYF
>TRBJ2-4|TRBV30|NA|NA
TGTGCCTGGAGCACCTACTACAGGGTACAGGGAAACATTCAGTACTTC
CAWSTYYRVQGNIQYF
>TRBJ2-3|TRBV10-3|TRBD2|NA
TGTGCCAGCTCGGGAGGATCGACAGATACGCAGTATTTT
CASSGGSTDTQYF
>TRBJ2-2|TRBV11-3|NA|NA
TGTGCCAGCAGCCCAGGACAGTACACCGGGGAGCTGTTTTTT
CASSPGQYTGELFF
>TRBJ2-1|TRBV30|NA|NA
TGTGCCTGGAATACCGCGGAGTACAATGAGCAGTTCTTC
CAWNTAEYNEQFF
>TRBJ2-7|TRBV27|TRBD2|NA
TGTGCCAGCAGTTTATTCCCCGGGACTAGCGGGAGATCAGGCTACGAGCAGTACTTC
CASSLFPGTSGRSGYEQYF
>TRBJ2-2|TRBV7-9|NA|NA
TGTGCCAGCAGCATGACTGGTACCGGGGAGCTGTTTTTT
CASSMTGTGELFF
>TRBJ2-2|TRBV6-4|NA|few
TGTGCCAGCAGTGTTAACGGGGAAACCGGGGAGCTGTTTTTT
CASSVNGETGELFF
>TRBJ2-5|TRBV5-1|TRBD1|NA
TGCGCCAGCAGCTTGGAAGGGGGCGGAGAGACCCAGTACTTC
CASSLEGGGETQYF
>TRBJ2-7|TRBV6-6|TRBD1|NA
TGTGCCAGCAGTTACTCGAGAGACAGGGGCGACGAGCAGTACTTC
CASSYSRDRGDEQYF
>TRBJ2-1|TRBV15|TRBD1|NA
TGTGCCACCAGCAGAGCGACTCTTCGGGACAGACTCTCAGGTGAGCAGTTCTTC
CATSRATLRDRLSGEQFF
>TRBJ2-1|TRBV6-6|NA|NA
TGTGCCAGCAGAATCTCGGCACGGGAAACCTACAATGAGCAGTTCTTC
CASRISARETYNEQFF
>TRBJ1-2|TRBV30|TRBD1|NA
TGTGCCTGGAGGGGACAGGGGATCAACTATGGCTACACCTTC
CAWRGQGINYGYTF
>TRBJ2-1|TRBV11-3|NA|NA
TGTGCCAGCAGCTTTGCAGTCCCCAATGAGCAGTTCTTC
CASSFAVPNEQFF
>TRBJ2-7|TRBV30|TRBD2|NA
TGTGCCTGGAGTGCCCCTCTAGCGGTCTACGAGCAGTACTTC
CAWSAPLAVYEQYF